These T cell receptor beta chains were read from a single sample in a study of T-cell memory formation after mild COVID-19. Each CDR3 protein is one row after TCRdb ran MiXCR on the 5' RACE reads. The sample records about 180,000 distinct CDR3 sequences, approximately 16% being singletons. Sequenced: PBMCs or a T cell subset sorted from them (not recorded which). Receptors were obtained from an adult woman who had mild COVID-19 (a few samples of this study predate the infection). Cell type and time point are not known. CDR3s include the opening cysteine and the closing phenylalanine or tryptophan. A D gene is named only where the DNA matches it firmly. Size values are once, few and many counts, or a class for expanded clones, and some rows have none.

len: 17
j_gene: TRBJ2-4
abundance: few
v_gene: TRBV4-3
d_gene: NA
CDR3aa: CASSEAFGGRAKNIQYF
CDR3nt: TGCGCCAGCAGCGAAGCTTTCGGGGGTAGAGCCAAAAACATTCAGTACTTC

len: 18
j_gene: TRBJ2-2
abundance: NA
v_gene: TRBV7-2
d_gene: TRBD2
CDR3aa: CASSPRLGSGPNTGELFF
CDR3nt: TGTGCCAGCAGCCCCCGATTGGGTAGCGGGCCGAACACCGGGGAGCTGTTTTTT

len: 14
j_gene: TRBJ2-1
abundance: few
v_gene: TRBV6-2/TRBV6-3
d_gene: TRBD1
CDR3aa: CASRHLTGGDEQFF
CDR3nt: TGTGCCAGCAGACACCTCACAGGGGGCGATGAGCAGTTCTTC

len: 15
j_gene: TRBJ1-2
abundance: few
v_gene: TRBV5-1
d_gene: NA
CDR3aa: CASSLGDGLYGGYTF
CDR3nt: TGCGCCAGCAGCTTGGGGGACGGACTCTATGGGGGCTACACCTTC

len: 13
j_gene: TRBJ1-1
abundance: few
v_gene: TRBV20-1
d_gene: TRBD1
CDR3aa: CSALQGARVEAFF
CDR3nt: TGCAGTGCCCTACAGGGGGCAAGGGTCGAAGCTTTCTTT

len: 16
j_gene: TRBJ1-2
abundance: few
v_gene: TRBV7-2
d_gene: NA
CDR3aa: CASRVVGGLKNYGYTF
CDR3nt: TGTGCCAGCAGGGTGGTTGGGGGGCTCAAGAACTATGGCTACACCTTC

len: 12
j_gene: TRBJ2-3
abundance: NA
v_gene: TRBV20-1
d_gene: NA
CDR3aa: CRAMASTDTQYF
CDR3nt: TGCAGGGCCATGGCCAGCACAGATACGCAGTATTTT

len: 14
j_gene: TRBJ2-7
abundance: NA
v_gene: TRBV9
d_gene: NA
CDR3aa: CASGKMVGSHEQYF
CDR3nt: TGTGCCAGCGGAAAAATGGTCGGGAGCCACGAGCAGTACTTC

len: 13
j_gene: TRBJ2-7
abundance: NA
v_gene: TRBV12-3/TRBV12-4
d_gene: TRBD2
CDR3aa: CASSFLAGGEQYF
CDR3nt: TGTGCCAGCAGTTTTCTAGCGGGAGGCGAGCAGTACTTC

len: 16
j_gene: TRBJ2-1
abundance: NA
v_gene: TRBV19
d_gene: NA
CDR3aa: CASSRSGFSSYNEQFF
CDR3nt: TGTGCCAGTAGTCGAAGCGGGTTCAGCTCCTACAATGAGCAGTTCTTC

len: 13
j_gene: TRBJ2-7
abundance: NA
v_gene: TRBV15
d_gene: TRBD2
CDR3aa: CATSRRGGYEQYF
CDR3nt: TGTGCCACCAGCAGGCGGGGGGGTTACGAGCAGTACTTC

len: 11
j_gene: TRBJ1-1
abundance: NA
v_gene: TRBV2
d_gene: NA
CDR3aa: CASSPKAEAFF
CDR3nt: TGTGCCAGCAGCCCCAAGGCTGAAGCTTTCTTT

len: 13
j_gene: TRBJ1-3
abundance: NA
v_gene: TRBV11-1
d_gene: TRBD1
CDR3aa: CASATGIGNTIYF
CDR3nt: TGTGCCAGCGCGACAGGGATCGGAAACACCATATATTTT

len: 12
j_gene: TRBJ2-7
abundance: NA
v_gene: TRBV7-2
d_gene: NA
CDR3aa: CASSSPGYEQYF
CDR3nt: TGTGCCAGCAGCTCCCCGGGCTACGAGCAGTACTTC

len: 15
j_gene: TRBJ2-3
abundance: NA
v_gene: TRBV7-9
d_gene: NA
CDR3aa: CASSLEIRGTDTQYF
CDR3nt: TGTGCCAGCAGCTTAGAGATTCGCGGGACAGATACGCAGTATTTT

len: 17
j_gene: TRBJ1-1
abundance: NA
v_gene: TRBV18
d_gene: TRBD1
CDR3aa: CASSPRDRGSLNTEAFF
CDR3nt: TGTGCCAGCTCACCACGGGACAGGGGTTCCCTGAACACTGAAGCTTTCTTT

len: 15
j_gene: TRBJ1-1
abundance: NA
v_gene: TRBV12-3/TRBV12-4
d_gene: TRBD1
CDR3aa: CASSHGQGSNTEAFF
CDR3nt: TGTGCCAGCAGTCACGGACAGGGGTCTAACACTGAAGCTTTCTTT

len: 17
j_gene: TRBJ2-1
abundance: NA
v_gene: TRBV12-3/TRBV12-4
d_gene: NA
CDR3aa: CASSLALGGAAYNEQFF
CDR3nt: TGTGCCAGCAGTTTAGCGTTGGGAGGAGCAGCCTACAATGAGCAGTTCTTC

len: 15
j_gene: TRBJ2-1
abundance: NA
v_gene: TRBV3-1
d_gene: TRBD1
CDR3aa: CASRIGGQGIAEQFF
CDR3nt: TGTGCCAGCAGAATTGGAGGACAGGGAATCGCTGAGCAGTTCTTC

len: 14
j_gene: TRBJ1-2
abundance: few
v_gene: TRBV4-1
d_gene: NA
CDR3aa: CASNPRGFNYGYTF
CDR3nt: TGCGCCAGCAACCCCCGTGGTTTTAACTATGGCTACACCTTC

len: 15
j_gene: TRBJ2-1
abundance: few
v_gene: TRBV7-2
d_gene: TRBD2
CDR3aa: CASSLGGAGGNEQFF
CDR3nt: TGTGCCAGCAGCCTAGGCGGCGCGGGGGGGAATGAGCAGTTCTTC

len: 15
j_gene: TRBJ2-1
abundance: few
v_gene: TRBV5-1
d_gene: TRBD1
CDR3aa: CASSLTGERYNEQFF
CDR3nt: TGCGCCAGCAGCTTGACAGGGGAGAGGTACAATGAGCAGTTCTTC

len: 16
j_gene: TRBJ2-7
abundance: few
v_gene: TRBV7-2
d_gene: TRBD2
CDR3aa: CASSEGGLAGGNEQYF
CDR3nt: TGTGCCAGCAGCGAGGGGGGACTAGCGGGAGGTAACGAGCAGTACTTC

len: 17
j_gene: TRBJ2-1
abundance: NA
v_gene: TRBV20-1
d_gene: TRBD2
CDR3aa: CSARPGGLAGSYNEQFF
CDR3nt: TGCAGTGCTCGACCTGGGGGACTAGCGGGTTCCTACAATGAGCAGTTCTTC

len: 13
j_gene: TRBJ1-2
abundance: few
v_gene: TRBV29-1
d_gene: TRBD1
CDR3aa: CSAGTGGDYGYTF
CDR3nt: TGCAGCGCTGGGACAGGGGGAGACTATGGCTACACCTTC

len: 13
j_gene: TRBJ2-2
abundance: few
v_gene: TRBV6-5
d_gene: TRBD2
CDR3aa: CASSLADTGELFF
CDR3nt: TGTGCCAGCAGTCTAGCGGATACCGGGGAGCTGTTTTTT

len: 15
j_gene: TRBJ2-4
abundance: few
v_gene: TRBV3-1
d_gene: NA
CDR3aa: CASSRIQGAKNIQYF
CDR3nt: TGTGCCAGCAGCCGCATACAGGGAGCCAAAAACATTCAGTACTTC

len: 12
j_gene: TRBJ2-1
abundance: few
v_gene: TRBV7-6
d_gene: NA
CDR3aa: CASSPRMNEQFF
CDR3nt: TGTGCCAGCAGCCCTCGTATGAATGAGCAGTTCTTC

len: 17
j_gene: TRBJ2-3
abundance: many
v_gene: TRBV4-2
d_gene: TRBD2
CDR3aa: CASSPSGGSFGGDTQYF
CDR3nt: TGTGCCAGCAGCCCTAGCGGGGGCTCCTTCGGGGGAGATACGCAGTATTTT

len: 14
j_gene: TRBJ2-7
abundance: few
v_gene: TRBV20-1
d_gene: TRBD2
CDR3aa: CSAALAGSSYEQYF
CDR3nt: TGCAGTGCAGCACTAGCGGGGAGCTCCTACGAGCAGTACTTC

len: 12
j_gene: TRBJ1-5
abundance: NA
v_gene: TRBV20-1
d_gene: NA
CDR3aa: CSQRGRNQPQHF
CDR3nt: TGCAGTCAGCGGGGCCGCAATCAGCCCCAGCATTTT

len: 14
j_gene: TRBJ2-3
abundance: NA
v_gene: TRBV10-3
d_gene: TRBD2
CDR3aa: CAVHGGTSHDTQYF
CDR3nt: TGTGCCGTCCACGGCGGGACTAGCCATGATACGCAGTATTTT

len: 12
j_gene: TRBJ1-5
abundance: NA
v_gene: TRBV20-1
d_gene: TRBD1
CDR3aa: CSAGQGNGPQHF
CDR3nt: TGCAGTGCTGGACAGGGCAACGGACCCCAGCATTTT

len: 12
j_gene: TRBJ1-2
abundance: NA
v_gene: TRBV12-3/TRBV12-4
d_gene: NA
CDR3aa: CASSKGVGGYTF
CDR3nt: TGTGCCAGCAGTAAAGGGGTTGGAGGCTACACCTTC

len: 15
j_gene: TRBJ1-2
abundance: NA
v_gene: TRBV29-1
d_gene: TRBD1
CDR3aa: CSAGGQGSLDYGYTF
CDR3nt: TGCAGCGCCGGGGGACAGGGTAGCTTGGACTATGGCTACACCTTC

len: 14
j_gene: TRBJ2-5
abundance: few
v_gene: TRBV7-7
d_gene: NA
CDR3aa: CASSATGLGETQYF
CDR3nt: TGTGCCAGCAGCGCAACAGGGTTGGGAGAGACCCAGTACTTC

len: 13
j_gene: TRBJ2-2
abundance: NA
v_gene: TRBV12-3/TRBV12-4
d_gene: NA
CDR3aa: CASRTSNTGELFF
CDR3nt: TGTGCCAGCAGAACCAGTAACACCGGGGAGCTGTTTTTT

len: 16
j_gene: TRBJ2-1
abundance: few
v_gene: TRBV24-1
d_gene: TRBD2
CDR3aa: CATSDLSSGGHNEQFF
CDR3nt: TGTGCCACCAGTGATTTGTCTAGCGGGGGTCACAATGAGCAGTTCTTC

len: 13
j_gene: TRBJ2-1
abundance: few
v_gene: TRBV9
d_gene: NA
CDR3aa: CASSSRRGNEQFF
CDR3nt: TGTGCCAGCAGCTCCCGTCGGGGGAATGAGCAGTTCTTC

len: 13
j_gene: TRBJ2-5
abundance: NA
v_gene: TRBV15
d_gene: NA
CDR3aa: CATSSPAPGTQYF
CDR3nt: TGTGCCACCAGCAGTCCGGCCCCAGGGACCCAGTACTTC

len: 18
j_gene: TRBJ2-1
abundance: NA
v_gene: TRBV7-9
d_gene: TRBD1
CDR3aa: CASSRASRGQGGFNEQFF
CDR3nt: TGTGCCAGCAGTCGGGCCTCCCGGGGACAGGGAGGGTTTAATGAGCAGTTCTTC

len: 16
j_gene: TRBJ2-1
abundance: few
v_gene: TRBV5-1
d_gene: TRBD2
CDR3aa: CASSLGYASGWDEQFF
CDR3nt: TGCGCCAGCAGCTTGGGATATGCTAGCGGGTGGGATGAGCAGTTCTTC

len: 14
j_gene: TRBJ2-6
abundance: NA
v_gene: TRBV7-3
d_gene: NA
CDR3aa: CASSFDSGANVLTF
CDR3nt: TGTGCCAGCAGCTTCGACTCTGGGGCCAACGTCCTGACTTTC

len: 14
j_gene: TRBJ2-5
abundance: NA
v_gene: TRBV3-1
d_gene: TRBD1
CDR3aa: CASSPTGTGETQYF
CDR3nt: TGTGCCAGCAGCCCGACAGGGACGGGGGAGACCCAGTACTTC

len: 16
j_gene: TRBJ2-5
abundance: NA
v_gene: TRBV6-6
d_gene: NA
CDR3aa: CASSYLLQRNQETQYF
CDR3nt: TGTGCCAGCAGTTATTTACTACAGAGAAACCAAGAGACCCAGTACTTC

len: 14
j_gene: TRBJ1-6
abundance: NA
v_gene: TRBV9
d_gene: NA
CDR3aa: CASSVLSWSSPLHF
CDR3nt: TGTGCCAGCAGCGTATTGAGTTGGTCTTCACCCCTCCACTTT

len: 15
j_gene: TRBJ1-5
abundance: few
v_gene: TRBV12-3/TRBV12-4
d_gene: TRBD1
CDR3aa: CASSRRTGSDQPQHF
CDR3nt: TGTGCCAGCAGCCGAAGGACAGGATCGGACCAGCCCCAGCATTTT

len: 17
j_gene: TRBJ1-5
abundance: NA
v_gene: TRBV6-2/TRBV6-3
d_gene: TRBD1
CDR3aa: CASSPGQGARSNQPQHF
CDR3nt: TGTGCCAGCAGCCCGGGACAGGGGGCGCGGAGCAATCAGCCCCAGCATTTT

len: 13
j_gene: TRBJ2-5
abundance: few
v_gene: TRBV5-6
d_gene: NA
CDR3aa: CASTRGTGETQYF
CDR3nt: TGTGCCAGCACTCGCGGGACGGGAGAGACCCAGTACTTC

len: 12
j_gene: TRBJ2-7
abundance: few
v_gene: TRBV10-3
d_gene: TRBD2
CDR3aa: CAISETSGEQYF
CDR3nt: TGTGCCATCAGTGAGACTAGCGGCGAGCAGTACTTC